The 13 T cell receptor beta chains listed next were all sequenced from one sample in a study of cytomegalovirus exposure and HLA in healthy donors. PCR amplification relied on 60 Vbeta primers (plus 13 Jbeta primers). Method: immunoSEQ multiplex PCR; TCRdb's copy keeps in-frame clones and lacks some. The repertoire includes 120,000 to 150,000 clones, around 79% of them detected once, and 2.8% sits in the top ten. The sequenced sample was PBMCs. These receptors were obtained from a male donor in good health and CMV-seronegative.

CDR3 nucleotides: TGTGCCAGTAGTATCACAGGCCTTATGAACTATGGCTACACCTTC. This sequence encodes CASSITGLMNYGYTF. This chain uses TRBV19 with TRBJ1-2, with D maybe TRBD1 (5 bases). The CDR3 consists of 15 residues. From germline, CDR1 is LNHDA and CDR2 SQIVND (reference sequence). V was trimmed by 3 bases and J by 2 bases, leaving 13 bases between them.

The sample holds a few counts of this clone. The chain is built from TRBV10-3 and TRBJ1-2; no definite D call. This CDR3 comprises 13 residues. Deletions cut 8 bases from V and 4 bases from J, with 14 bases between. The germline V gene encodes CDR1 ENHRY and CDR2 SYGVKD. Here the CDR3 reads CAIAQDLSYGYTF. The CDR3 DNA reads TGTGCCATCGCCCAGGACTTGAGCTATGGCTACACCTTC.

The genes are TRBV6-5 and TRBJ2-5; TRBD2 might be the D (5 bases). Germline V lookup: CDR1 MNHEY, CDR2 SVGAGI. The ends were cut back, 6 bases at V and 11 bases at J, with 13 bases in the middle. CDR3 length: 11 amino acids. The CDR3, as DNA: TGTGCCAGCAGACGAGGAAGGGAGCAGTACTTC. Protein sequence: CASRRGREQYF.

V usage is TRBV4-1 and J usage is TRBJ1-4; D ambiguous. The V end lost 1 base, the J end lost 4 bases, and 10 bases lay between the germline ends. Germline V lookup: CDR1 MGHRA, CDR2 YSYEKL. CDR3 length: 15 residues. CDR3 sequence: CASSQGHTVNEKLFF. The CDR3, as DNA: TGCGCCAGCAGCCAAGGCCACACCGTTAATGAAAAACTGTTTTTT.

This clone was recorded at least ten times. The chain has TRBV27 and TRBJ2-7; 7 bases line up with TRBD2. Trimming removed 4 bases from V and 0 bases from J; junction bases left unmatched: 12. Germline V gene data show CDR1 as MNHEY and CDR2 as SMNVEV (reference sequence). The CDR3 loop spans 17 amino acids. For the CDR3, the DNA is TGTGCCAGCAGTTCGATCCTCCTAGCGGAGCACTCCTACGAGCAGTACTTC. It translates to CASSSILLAEHSYEQYF.

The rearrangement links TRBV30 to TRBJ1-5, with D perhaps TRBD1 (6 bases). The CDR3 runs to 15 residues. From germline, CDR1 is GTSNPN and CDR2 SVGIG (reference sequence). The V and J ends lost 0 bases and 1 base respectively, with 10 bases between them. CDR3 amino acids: CAWSVGARSNQPQHF. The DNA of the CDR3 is TGTGCCTGGAGTGTGGGGGCGCGGAGCAATCAGCCCCAGCATTTT.

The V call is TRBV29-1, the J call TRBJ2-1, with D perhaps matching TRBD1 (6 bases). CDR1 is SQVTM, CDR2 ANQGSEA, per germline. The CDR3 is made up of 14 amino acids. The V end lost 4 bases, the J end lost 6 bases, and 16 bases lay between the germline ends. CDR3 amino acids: CSVGSTGSGNEQFF. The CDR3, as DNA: TGCAGCGTTGGGTCCACAGGGTCTGGCAATGAGCAGTTCTTC.

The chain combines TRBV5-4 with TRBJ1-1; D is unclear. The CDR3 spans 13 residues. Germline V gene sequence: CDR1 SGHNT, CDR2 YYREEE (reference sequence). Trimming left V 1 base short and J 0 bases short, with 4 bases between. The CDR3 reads CASSLILNTEAFF. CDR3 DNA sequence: TGTGCCAGCAGCTTGATCTTGAACACTGAAGCTTTCTTT.

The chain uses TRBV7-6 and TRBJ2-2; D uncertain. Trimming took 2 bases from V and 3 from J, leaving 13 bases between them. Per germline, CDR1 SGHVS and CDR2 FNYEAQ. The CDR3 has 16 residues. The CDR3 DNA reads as TGTGCCAGCAGCTTAACATGGTCCTTGGACACCGGGGAGCTGTTTTTT. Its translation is CASSLTWSLDTGELFF.

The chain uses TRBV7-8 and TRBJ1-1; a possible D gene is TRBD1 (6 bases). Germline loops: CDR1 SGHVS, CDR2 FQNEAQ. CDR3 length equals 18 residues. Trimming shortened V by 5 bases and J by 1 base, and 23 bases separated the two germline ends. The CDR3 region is CASSPDRGGRGGNTEAFF. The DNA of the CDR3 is TGTGCCAGCAGCCCCGACCGCGGGGGGCGCGGGGGGAACACTGAAGCTTTCTTT.

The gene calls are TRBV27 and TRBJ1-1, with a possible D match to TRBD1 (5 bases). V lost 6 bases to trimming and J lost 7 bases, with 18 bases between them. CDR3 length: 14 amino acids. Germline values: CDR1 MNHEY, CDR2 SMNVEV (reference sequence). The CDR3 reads CASSPGLVRCEAFF. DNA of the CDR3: TGTGCCAGCAGCCCAGGGTTGGTGCGGTGTGAAGCTTTCTTT.

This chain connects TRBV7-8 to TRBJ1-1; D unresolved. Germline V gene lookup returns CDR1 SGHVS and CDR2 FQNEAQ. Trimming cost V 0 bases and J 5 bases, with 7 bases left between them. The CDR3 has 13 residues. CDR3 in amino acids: CASSLAGVTEAFF. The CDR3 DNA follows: TGTGCCAGCAGCTTAGCGGGCGTTACTGAAGCTTTCTTT.

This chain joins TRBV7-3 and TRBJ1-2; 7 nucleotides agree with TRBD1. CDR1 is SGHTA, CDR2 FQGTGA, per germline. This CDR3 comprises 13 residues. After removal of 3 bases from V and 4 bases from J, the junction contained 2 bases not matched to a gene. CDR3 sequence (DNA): TGTGCCAGCAGCTTGACAGGGACCTATGGCTACACCTTC. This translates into CASSLTGTYGYTF.